Given below is one TCR beta chain in context. Antigen unknown. The entry originates in a study of beta chain features in type 1 diabetes. Study-wide findings and caveats: For patients, the naive, central memory and Treg TCRB repertoires appeared more alike than for healthy donors.

The entirety of the isolated RNA underwent reverse transcription, so expressed TCRB transcripts were sequenced. Deep immunoSEQ sequencing covered naive, central memory and regulatory T cell samples. Sequencing was performed with immunoSEQ multiplex PCR; in TCRdb, only in-frame clones are kept and a portion is missing. The table includes more than 350,000 clones, over 10% detected once. V lost 0 bases to trimming and J lost 15 bases; unmatched junction nucleotides: 8. Germline CDR1 SGHNT, CDR2 YYREEE (reference sequence). The CDR3 spans 13 residues. The sequencing input was naive CD4+ T cells from blood. The chain combines TRBV5-4 with TRBJ2-1; 8 bases align to TRBD2. The TCR comes from a woman younger than 35 in good health. CDR3 amino acids: CASSLGSGTMLFF. DNA for the CDR3: TGTGCCAGCAGCTTGGGTAGCGGGACAATGTTGTTCTTC.